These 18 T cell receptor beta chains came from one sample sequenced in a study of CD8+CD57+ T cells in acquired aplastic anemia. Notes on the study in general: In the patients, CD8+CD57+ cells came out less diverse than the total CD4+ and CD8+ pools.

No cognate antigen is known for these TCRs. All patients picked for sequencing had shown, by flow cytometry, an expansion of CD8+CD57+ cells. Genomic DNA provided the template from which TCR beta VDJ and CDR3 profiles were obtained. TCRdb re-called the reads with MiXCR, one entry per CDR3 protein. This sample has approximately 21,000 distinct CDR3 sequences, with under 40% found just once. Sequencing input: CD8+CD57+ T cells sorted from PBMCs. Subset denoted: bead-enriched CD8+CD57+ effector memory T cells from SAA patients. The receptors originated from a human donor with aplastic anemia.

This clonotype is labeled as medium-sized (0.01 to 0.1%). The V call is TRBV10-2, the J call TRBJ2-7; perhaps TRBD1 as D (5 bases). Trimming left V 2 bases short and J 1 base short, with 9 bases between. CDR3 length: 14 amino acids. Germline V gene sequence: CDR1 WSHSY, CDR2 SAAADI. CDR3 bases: TGCGCCAGCAGTGAGGGCAGGGCTTCCTACGAGCAGTACTTC. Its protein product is CASSEGRASYEQYF.

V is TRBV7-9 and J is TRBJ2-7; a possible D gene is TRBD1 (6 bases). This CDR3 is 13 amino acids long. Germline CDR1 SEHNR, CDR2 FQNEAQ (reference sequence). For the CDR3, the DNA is TGTGCTAGAGATCCCGGGACAAGCTACGAGCAGTACTTC. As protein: CARDPGTSYEQYF. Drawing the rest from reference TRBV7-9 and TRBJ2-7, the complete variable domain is DTGVSQNPRHKITKRGQNVTFRCDPISEHNRLYWYRQTLGQGPEFLTYFQNEAQLEKSRLLSDRFSAERPKGSFSTLEIQRTEQGDSAMYLCARDPGTSYEQYFGPGTRLTVT.

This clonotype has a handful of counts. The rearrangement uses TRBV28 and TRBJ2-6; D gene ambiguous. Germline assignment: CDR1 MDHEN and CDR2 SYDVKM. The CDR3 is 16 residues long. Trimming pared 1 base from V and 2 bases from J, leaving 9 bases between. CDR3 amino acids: CASSLYGEAGANVLTF. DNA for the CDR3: TGTGCCAGCAGTTTATATGGGGAAGCTGGGGCCAACGTCCTGACTTTC.

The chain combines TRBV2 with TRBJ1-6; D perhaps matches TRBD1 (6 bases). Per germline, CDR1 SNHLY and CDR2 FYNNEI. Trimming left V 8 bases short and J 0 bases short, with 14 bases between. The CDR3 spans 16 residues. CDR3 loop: CASVTGKGSYNSPLHF. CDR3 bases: TGTGCCAGCGTTACAGGGAAAGGCTCCTATAATTCACCCCTCCACTTT.

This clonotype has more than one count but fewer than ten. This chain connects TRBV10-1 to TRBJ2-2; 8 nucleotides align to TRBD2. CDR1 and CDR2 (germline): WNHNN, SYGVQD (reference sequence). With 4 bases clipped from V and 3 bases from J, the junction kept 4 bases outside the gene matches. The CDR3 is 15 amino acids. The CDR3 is CASSVGTRDTGELFF. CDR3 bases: TGCGCCAGCAGTGTCGGGACTAGAGACACCGGGGAGCTGTTTTTT.

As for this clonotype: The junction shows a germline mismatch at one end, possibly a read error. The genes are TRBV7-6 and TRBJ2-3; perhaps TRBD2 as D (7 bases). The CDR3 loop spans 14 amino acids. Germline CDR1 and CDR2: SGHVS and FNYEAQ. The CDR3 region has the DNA TGTGCCAGCAGCCGGGGGGCGTCGGGAGATACGCAGTGTTTT. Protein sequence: CASSRGASGDTQCF.

This CDR3 reads CASSQGQGDQPQHF. Here the CDR3 DNA reads TGCGCCAGCAGCCAGGGACAGGGAGATCAGCCCCAGCATTTT. The rearrangement uses TRBV4-1 and TRBJ1-5; 9 nucleotides agree with TRBD1. The CDR3 is 14 amino acids. The V and J ends lost 3 bases and 5 bases, in that order; junction bases with no gene match: 2. From germline, CDR1 is MGHRA and CDR2 YSYEKL.

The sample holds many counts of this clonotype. The chain's CDR3 is CASSSSRQGMWVNTEAFF. The CDR3 DNA sequence: TGTGCCAGCAGCTCTTCCAGACAGGGGATGTGGGTGAACACTGAAGCTTTCTTT. The chain has TRBV7-2 and TRBJ1-1; TRBD1 matches at 8 bases. V shed 4 bases, J shed 0 bases, and the junction held 13 bases outside the gene matches. Germline V gene data show CDR1 as SGHTA and CDR2 as FQGNSA. The CDR3 consists of 18 residues.

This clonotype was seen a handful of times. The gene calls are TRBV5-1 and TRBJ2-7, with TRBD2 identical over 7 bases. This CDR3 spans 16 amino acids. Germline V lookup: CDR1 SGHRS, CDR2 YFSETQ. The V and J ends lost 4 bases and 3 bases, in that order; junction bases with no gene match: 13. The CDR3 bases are TGCGCCAGCAGCCCACTATCCGGGAGGCCGGACTACGAGCAGTACTTC. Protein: CASSPLSGRPDYEQYF.

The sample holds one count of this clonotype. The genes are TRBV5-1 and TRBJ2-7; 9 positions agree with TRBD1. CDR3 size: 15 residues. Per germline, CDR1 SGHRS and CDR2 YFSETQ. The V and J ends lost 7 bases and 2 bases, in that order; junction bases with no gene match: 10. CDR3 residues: CASQDGDRETYEQYF. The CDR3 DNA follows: TGCGCCAGCCAGGACGGGGACAGGGAGACCTACGAGCAGTACTTC. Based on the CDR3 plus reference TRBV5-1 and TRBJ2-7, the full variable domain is KAGVTQTPRYLIKTRGQQVTLSCSPISGHRSVSWYQQTPGQGLQFLFEYFSETQRNKGNFPGRFSGRQFSNSRSEMNVSTLELGDSALYLCASQDGDRETYEQYFGPGTRLTVT.

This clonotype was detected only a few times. This CDR3 is CSPPRTSGANEQFF. CDR3 DNA sequence: TGCAGTCCCCCCCGGACTAGCGGGGCCAATGAGCAGTTCTTC. This rearrangement joins TRBV20-1 to TRBJ2-1; TRBD2 agrees at 12 bases. The junction had 8 bases not matched to a gene; V was cut back by 8 bases and J by 6 bases. CDR3 length: 14 amino acids. Germline V lookup: CDR1 DFQATT, CDR2 SNEGSKA (reference sequence).

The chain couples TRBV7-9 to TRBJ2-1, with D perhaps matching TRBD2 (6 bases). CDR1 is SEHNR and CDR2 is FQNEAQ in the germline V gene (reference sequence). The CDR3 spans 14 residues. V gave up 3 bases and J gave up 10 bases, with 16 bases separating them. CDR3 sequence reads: CASSLRGGPGEQFF. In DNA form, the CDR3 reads TGTGCCAGCAGCTTGCGGGGCGGTCCCGGGGAGCAGTTCTTC. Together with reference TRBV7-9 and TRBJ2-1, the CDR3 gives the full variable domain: DTGVSQNPRHKITKRGQNVTFRCDPISEHNRLYWYRQTLGQGPEFLTYFQNEAQLEKSRLLSDRFSAERPKGSFSTLEIQRTEQGDSAMYLCASSLRGGPGEQFFGPGTRLTVL.

The CDR3 here is CASSGTGGSGANVLTF. CDR3 coding DNA: TGTGCCAGCAGTGGGACAGGGGGCTCTGGGGCCAACGTCCTGACTTTC. The J gene is TRBJ2-6, the V gene TRBV6-4; 10 bases fit TRBD1. Germline V gene sequence: CDR1 MRHNA, CDR2 SNTAGT. V lost 4 bases to trimming and J lost 0 bases; unmatched junction nucleotides: 0. The CDR3 is made up of 16 amino acids.

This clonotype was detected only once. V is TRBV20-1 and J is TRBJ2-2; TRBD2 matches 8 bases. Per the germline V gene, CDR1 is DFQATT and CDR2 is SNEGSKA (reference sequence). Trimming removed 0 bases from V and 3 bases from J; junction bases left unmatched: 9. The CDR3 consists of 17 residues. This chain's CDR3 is CSARDPPVSGDTGELFF. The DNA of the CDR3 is TGCAGTGCTAGAGATCCCCCCGTTAGCGGGGACACCGGGGAGCTGTTTTTT.

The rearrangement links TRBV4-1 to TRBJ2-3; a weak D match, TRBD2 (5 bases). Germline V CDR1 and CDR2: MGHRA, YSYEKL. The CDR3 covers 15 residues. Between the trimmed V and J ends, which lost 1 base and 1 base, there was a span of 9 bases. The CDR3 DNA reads TGCGCCAGCAGCCAAGCCCCCGGGGGCACAGATACGCAGTATTTT. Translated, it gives CASSQAPGGTDTQYF.

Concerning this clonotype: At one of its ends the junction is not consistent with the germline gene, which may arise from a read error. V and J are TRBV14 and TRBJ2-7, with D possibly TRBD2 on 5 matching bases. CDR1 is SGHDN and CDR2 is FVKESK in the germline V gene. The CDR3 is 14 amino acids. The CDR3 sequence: CASSPTKAGTMWHF. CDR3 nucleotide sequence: TGTGCCAGCAGCCCCACAAAGGCGGGCACTATGTGGCACTTC.

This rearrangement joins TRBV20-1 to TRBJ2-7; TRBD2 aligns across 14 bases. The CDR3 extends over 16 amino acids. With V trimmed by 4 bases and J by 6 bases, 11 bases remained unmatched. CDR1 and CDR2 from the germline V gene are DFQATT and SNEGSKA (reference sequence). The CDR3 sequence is CSATREGLAGGGEQYF. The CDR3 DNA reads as TGCAGTGCTACCCGGGAAGGACTAGCGGGAGGTGGCGAGCAGTACTTC.

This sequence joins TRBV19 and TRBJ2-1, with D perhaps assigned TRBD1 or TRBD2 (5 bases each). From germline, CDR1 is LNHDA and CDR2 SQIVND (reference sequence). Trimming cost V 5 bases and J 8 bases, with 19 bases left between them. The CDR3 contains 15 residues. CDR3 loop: CASSLPGGVRYEQFF. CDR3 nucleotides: TGTGCCAGTAGTCTCCCTGGGGGTGTACGCTATGAGCAGTTCTTC.